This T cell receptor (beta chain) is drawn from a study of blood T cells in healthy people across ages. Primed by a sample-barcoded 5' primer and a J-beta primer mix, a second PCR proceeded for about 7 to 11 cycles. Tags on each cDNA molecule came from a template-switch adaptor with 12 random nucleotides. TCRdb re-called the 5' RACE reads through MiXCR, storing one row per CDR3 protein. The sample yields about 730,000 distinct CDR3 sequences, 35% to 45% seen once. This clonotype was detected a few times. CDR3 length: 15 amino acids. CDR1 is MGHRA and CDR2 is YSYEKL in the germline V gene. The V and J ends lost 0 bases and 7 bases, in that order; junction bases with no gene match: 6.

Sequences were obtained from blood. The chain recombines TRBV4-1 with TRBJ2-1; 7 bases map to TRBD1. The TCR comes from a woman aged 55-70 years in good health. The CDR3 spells CASSQEGQSRNEQFF. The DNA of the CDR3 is TGCGCCAGCAGCCAAGAGGGACAGAGTAGAAATGAGCAGTTCTTC.